What follows are 10 T cell receptor beta chains derived from one specimen sequenced in a study of OX40 agonist ivuxolimab in advanced cancers. Library method: the immunoSEQ multiplex PCR assay. What TCRdb holds here is the immuneACCESS table cut down to in-frame rearrangements. Part of the clones is not present; checked against another copy, under half of the missing clones reflect an unresolved V gene, and the others are unexplained. The sample profile shows roughly 86,000 clones; about 89% of them were found once. Of the sample, approximately 0.39% is held by the ten largest clones. Sequenced here: CD4+ or CD8+ T cells sorted from blood, sampled in a trial of the OX40 agonist ivuxolimab. These TCRs come from an adult with an advanced solid tumor such as melanoma, head and neck, liver or kidney cancer.

V gene TRBV27 combines with J gene TRBJ1-1; D remains ambiguous. Trimming removed 2 bases from V and 0 bases from J, with 22 bases in between. Germline V CDR1 and CDR2: MNHEY, SMNVEV (reference sequence). The CDR3 totals 19 residues. This chain's CDR3 is CASSLIGNRGSSMNTEAFF. The CDR3 DNA follows: TGTGCCAGCAGTTTAATTGGAAACAGAGGGAGCTCCATGAACACTGAAGCTTTCTTT.

CDR3 sequence reads: CSAGEGTWTGAYEQYF. In DNA form, the CDR3 reads TGCAGCGCCGGGGAGGGGACCTGGACAGGGGCCTACGAGCAGTACTTC. This chain joins TRBV29-1 and TRBJ2-7, with 9 bases lining up with TRBD1. CDR1 SQVTM and CDR2 ANQGSEA come from the germline V gene. CDR3 length: 16 residues. J lost 2 bases, V lost 7 bases, and 15 bases had no gene match.

V is TRBV10-3 and J is TRBJ1-5; unclear D gene. From germline, CDR1 is ENHRY and CDR2 SYGVKD. V was trimmed by 6 bases and J by 0 bases, leaving 6 bases between them. There are 13 residues in the CDR3. The CDR3 protein is CAISANSNQPQHF. CDR3 DNA sequence: TGTGCCATCAGCGCAAATAGCAATCAGCCCCAGCATTTT.

The J gene is TRBJ1-3, the V gene TRBV10-2; D is undetermined. This CDR3 region has 13 residues. V was pared by 4 bases and J by 4 bases, with 8 bases between. In germline, CDR1 is WSHSY, CDR2 SAAADI. The CDR3 protein is CASSGVAGNTIYF. The CDR3 DNA reads TGCGCCAGCAGTGGGGTCGCAGGAAACACCATATATTTT.

The chain couples TRBV6-5 to TRBJ2-2; 8 nucleotides line up with TRBD2. Looked up from germline, CDR1 is MNHEY and CDR2 is SVGAGI. The CDR3 is 16 amino acids. The trim removed 2 bases at V and 1 base at J, leaving 3 bases unmatched. The CDR3 is CASSYSGRGNTGELFF. Here the CDR3 DNA reads TGTGCCAGCAGTTACAGCGGGAGAGGGAACACCGGGGAGCTGTTTTTT.

The J gene is TRBJ2-3, the V gene TRBV5-4, with 7 nucleotides matching TRBD2. The J segment lost 5 bases and the V segment lost 6 bases, leaving 9 bases of the junction unmatched. The length of the CDR3 is 14 residues. CDR1 SGHNT and CDR2 YYREEE come from the germline V gene (reference sequence). The DNA for the CDR3 is TGTGCCAGCACCACAACTAGCGCGCAAGATACGCAGTATTTT. The encoded protein is CASTTTSAQDTQYF. The variable domain in full, completed from reference TRBV5-4 and TRBJ2-3, reads ETGVTQSPTHLIKTRGQQVTLRCSSQSGHNTVSWYQQALGQGPQFIFQYYREEENGRGNFPPRFSGLQFPNYSSELNVNALELDDSALYLCASTTTSAQDTQYFGPGTRLTVL.

Turning to this clone: The identical CDR3 is also encoded by other nucleotide sequences in the sample. The chain links TRBV6-4 to TRBJ2-3; D gene unclear. The germline V and J ends were trimmed by 0 bases and 2 bases, with 6 bases remaining between them. The germline V gene encodes CDR1 MRHNA and CDR2 SNTAGT. CDR3 length: 14 residues. Written as DNA, the CDR3 is TGTGCCAGCAGTGACTCATTCTCCACAGATACGCAGTATTTT. Its translation is CASSDSFSTDTQYF.

This clone appeared a single time. The rearrangement uses TRBV5-7 and TRBJ2-1; 12 bases are a match to TRBD1. TRBV5-7 is an ORF; its function is uncertain. Trimming took 5 bases from V and 5 from J; bases not matched to a gene: 5. This CDR3 comprises 15 residues. The CDR3 region has the DNA TGTGCCAGCAGTTCCTGGGACAGGGGGCACAATGAGCAGTTCTTC. Translating it yields CASSSWDRGHNEQFF.

This chain links TRBV5-1 with TRBJ2-2; 8 nucleotides line up with TRBD2. Germline values: CDR1 SGHRS, CDR2 YFSETQ. CDR3 length equals 15 residues. J lost 5 bases, V lost 0 bases, and 3 bases had no gene match. The CDR3 spells CASSLASGHTGELFF. The CDR3 DNA sequence: TGCGCCAGCAGCTTGGCTAGCGGGCATACCGGGGAGCTGTTTTTT.

The chain links TRBV4-1 to TRBJ2-1; D gene ambiguous. The CDR3 totals 13 residues. V was cut by 2 bases and J by 1 base, with 3 bases left in between. Per the germline V gene, CDR1 is MGHRA and CDR2 is YSYEKL. As DNA, the CDR3 is TGCGCCAGCAGCCAAAATTCCTACAATGAGCAGTTCTTC. Protein product: CASSQNSYNEQFF.